What follows are 7 T cell receptor beta chains derived from one specimen sequenced in a study of T cell repertoires in cytomegalovirus infection (dated by TCRdb to between 2019 and 2020). TCRdb names Illumina HiSeq 1500 as the instrument used. Clones were called with MiXCR by TCRdb after fastp trimmed the public reads at Q25, and only in-frame beta chains were retained. Rows are combined by CDR3 protein, so each entry shows the most common genes and DNA. The sample table shows roughly 120,000 distinct CDR3 sequences, and more than 25% are seen once. Clones ranked in the top ten supply 58% of the sample. These receptors' targets are unknown. The treatment or condition label for this specimen denotes: in vitro stimulation with specific CMV peptide epitopes to enrich CMV-specific T cells. The sample in question was CD8+ T cells from cultured PBMCs, obtained from culture after CMV antigen stimulation. The receptors stem from a human donor in good health (CMV status not recorded). Some clones in this sample may be carry-over from other donors' samples.

This clonotype was counted only a few times. This chain joins TRBV2 and TRBJ2-7, with D perhaps matching TRBD1 or TRBD2 (6 bases each). CDR3 size: 17 residues. V lost 0 bases to trimming and J lost 5 bases, with 20 bases between them. Germline V gives CDR1 SNHLY, CDR2 FYNNEI. The CDR3 here is CASSEAPGDRPGDEQYF. The CDR3 bases are TGTGCCAGCAGTGAAGCGCCGGGAGACAGGCCAGGGGACGAGCAGTACTTC.

The sample holds a few counts of this clonotype. The V call is TRBV7-9, the J call TRBJ2-3, with 9 bases fitting TRBD2. V shed 1 base and J 2 bases; nucleotides not matched to a gene: 4. Germline values: CDR1 SEHNR, CDR2 FQNEAQ (reference sequence). This CDR3 has 16 amino acids. CDR3 sequence: CASSLEAGGDTDTQYF. As DNA, the CDR3 is TGTGCCAGCAGCTTAGAAGCGGGGGGAGACACAGATACGCAGTATTTT.

This clonotype was counted ten times or more. V usage is TRBV4-1 and J usage is TRBJ2-5, with D uncertain. Germline V lookup: CDR1 MGHRA, CDR2 YSYEKL. The ends were cut back, 2 bases at V and 1 base at J, with 11 bases in the middle. The CDR3 runs to 15 residues. Here the CDR3 DNA reads TGCGCCAGCAGCCAAACTCCTAGAGGCCAAGAGACCCAGTACTTC. It codes for CASSQTPRGQETQYF.

This clonotype has only a few counts. This chain joins TRBV6-5 and TRBJ1-1; no reliable D call. The germline V gene encodes CDR1 MNHEY and CDR2 SVGAGI. This CDR3 is 13 amino acids long. The V end was cut by 4 bases, the J end by 3 bases, with 9 bases between. CDR3 DNA sequence: TGTGCCAGCAGTTCCGGGCTTGACACTGAAGCTTTCTTT. It encodes CASSSGLDTEAFF.

This clonotype occurred a few times. The gene calls are TRBV7-7 and TRBJ1-2; the D is unclear. Germline V gene data show CDR1 as SSHAT and CDR2 as FNYEAQ (reference sequence). This CDR3 is built from 14 residues. The CDR3 protein is CASGPDPDNYGYTF. The CDR3 DNA reads as TGTGCTAGCGGCCCAGATCCAGATAACTATGGCTACACCTTC.

This clonotype was found a few times. An end of the junction does not agree with germline; a read error may underlie this. The V gene is TRBV7-7, the J gene TRBJ2-2; TRBD2 aligns across 7 bases. CDR3 size: 16 residues. Germline CDR1 reads SSHAT; CDR2 reads FNYEAQ (reference sequence). The chain's CDR3 is CASSLAASGNTGELFF. The CDR3 DNA reads TGTGCTAGCAGCTTAGCTGCTAGCGGGAACACCGGGGAGCTGTTTTTT.

This clonotype was seen only a few times. The gene calls are TRBV9 and TRBJ2-1; D is possibly TRBD1 (6 bases). CDR1 is SGDLS and CDR2 is YYNGEE in the germline V gene. V was pared by 5 bases and J by 12 bases, with 12 bases between. The CDR3 is 11 amino acids. The CDR3 sequence is CASRGLQGQFF. DNA of the CDR3: TGTGCCAGCAGAGGCCTACAGGGGCAGTTCTTC.